The 26 T cell receptor beta chains reported below all come from one sample, sequenced in a study of response to subunit inactivated influenza vaccine. Using its own MiXCR run on the RT-PCR reads, TCRdb lists one record per CDR3 protein. This repertoire shows hundreds of thousands of distinct CDR3 sequences, 10% to 12% found once; its top ten account for more than 9.5%. Another study also made use of these data, one on T cells expressing NK-cell markers. Per that study: It was by 5'RACE template switching with UMIs that TCR beta cDNA was made.

The material was PBMCs from blood, obtained on the day of vaccination. All receptors come from a man aged 50 or older who received an inactivated influenza vaccine.

About this clonotype itself: At one end, the junction sequence differs from germline, possibly due to a read error. This chain links TRBV28 with TRBJ2-7, with D hard to call. The CDR3 extends over 11 amino acids. Germline-derived CDR1 and CDR2 are MDHEN and SYDVKM. Here the CDR3 reads CASSSPGGIKF. The CDR3, as DNA: TGTGCCAGCAGTTCCCCGGGTGGGATAAAATTC.

The CDR3 here is CASSLGGAMETQYF. The DNA of the CDR3 is TGTGCCAGCAGCCTCGGCGGGGCTATGGAGACCCAGTACTTC. The J gene is TRBJ2-5, the V gene TRBV7-2; a weak D match, TRBD2 (6 bases). Trimming cost V 5 bases and J 5 bases, with 15 bases left between them. Germline V CDR1 and CDR2: SGHTA, FQGNSA. The CDR3 has 14 amino acids. Drawing the rest from reference TRBV7-2 and TRBJ2-5, the complete variable domain is GAGVSQSPSNKVTEKGKDVELRCDPISGHTALYWYRQSLGQGLEFLIYFQGNSAPDKSGLPSDRFSAERTGGSVSTLTIQRTQQEDSAVYLCASSLGGAMETQYFGPGTRLLVL.

V and J are TRBV5-1 and TRBJ2-7; D tentatively fits TRBD1 or TRBD2 (5 bases each). Germline CDR1 and CDR2: SGHRS and YFSETQ. CDR3 length: 16 residues. V was trimmed by 2 bases and J by 5 bases, leaving 20 bases between them. CDR3 sequence: CASSFFPGKVGDEQYF. Written as DNA, the CDR3 is TGCGCCAGCAGCTTTTTCCCAGGGAAGGTGGGAGACGAGCAGTACTTC. Looking up the rest from reference TRBV5-1 and TRBJ2-7 gives the full variable domain: KAGVTQTPRYLIKTRGQQVTLSCSPISGHRSVSWYQQTPGQGLQFLFEYFSETQRNKGNFPGRFSGRQFSNSRSEMNVSTLELGDSALYLCASSFFPGKVGDEQYFGPGTRLTVT.

This clonotype was observed many times. This chain uses TRBV20-1 with TRBJ2-5, with no clear D. V lost 3 bases to trimming and J lost 8 bases, with 10 bases between them. The CDR3 contains 11 residues. Looked up from germline, CDR1 is DFQATT and CDR2 is SNEGSKA (reference sequence). DNA of the CDR3: TGCAGTGCTAGTCCCCGGACCACCCAGTACTTC. Protein sequence: CSASPRTTQYF.

The rearrangement links TRBV2 to TRBJ1-5; TRBD1 matches at 7 bases. The CDR3 runs to 13 residues. Germline CDR1 SNHLY, CDR2 FYNNEI. V was clipped by 4 bases and J by 4 bases; unmatched bases: 1. In DNA, the CDR3 is TGTGCCAGCAGTGGGGGACAGAATCAGCCCCAGCATTTT. It codes for CASSGGQNQPQHF.

Only a few counts were recorded for this clonotype. The CDR3 spells CASSDPSSTYEQYF. The DNA for the CDR3 is TGCGCCAGCAGCGATCCCAGTTCCACCTACGAGCAGTACTTC. V gene TRBV5-1 combines with J gene TRBJ2-7; D remains ambiguous. Trimming removed 4 bases from V and 2 bases from J, with 13 bases in between. This CDR3 region has 14 residues. Germline V gene data show CDR1 as SGHRS and CDR2 as YFSETQ.

The table lists this clonotype with a few counts. The rearrangement links TRBV4-1 to TRBJ2-1, with a possible D match to TRBD1 (6 bases). The CDR3 is 16 amino acids. Per the germline V gene, CDR1 is MGHRA and CDR2 is YSYEKL. V shed 5 bases and J shed 0 bases, with 14 bases lying between them. CDR3 bases: TGCGCCAGCAGCGCTCCGGGACACCGCTCCTACAATGAGCAGTTCTTC. It is translated as CASSAPGHRSYNEQFF.

This clonotype has just a few counts. The chain carries TRBV5-1 and TRBJ2-1, with D perhaps TRBD1 (7 bases). From germline, CDR1 is SGHRS and CDR2 YFSETQ. The V and J ends lost 2 bases and 6 bases respectively, with 21 bases between them. The CDR3 runs 17 residues. CDR3 bases: TGCGCCAGCAGCTTCAGGCTGACAGGGAGGTCGATCAATGAGCAGTTCTTC. This gives the protein CASSFRLTGRSINEQFF.

The J gene is TRBJ1-5, the V gene TRBV4-1; D may be TRBD1 (6 bases). CDR1 is MGHRA and CDR2 is YSYEKL in the germline V gene. Between the trimmed V and J ends, which lost 4 bases and 1 base, there was a span of 17 bases. The CDR3 contains 17 residues. The CDR3 DNA reads TGCGCCAGCAGCCCCCTGCTAGTGGGGGGCAGCAATCAGCCCCAGCATTTT. Its protein is CASSPLLVGGSNQPQHF.

This clonotype was seen a few times. A much larger clone sits a single nucleotide away, making a read error possible. The rearrangement links TRBV20-1 to TRBJ1-1, with D maybe TRBD1 (5 bases). The CDR3 runs to 13 residues. V was pared by 4 bases and J by 1 base, with 10 bases between. CDR1 is DFQATT, CDR2 SNEGSKA, per germline (reference sequence). DNA of the CDR3: TGCAGTGCTATAGGGACGGAGAACACTGAAGCTTTCTTT. Encoded protein: CSAIGTENTEAFF.

This clonotype was detected many times. This chain joins TRBV7-8 and TRBJ2-1; D not resolved. CDR1 and CDR2 (germline): SGHVS, FQNEAQ. CDR3 length: 16 residues. With 5 bases removed from V and 0 bases from J, the gap between germline ends came to 14 bases. CDR3 nucleotides: TGTGCCAGCAGCCGGCGTCTGAGCAGCTCCTACAATGAGCAGTTCTTC. This gives the protein CASSRRLSSSYNEQFF.

Comment on this clonotype: An end of the junction does not agree with germline; a read error may underlie this. The chain links TRBV4-3 to TRBJ2-3, with 9 bases that match TRBD2. Germline CDR1 LGHNA, CDR2 YSLEER. This CDR3 comprises 15 residues. For the CDR3, the DNA is TGCGCCAGCAGCCCTGAGGGGACTAGCAGAGATACGCAGTATTTT. Translated, it gives CASSPEGTSRDTQYF.

This clonotype was counted only a few times. The chain is built from TRBV4-2 and TRBJ2-7, with 8 positions matching TRBD1. V dropped 0 bases and J dropped 6; count of bases not matched to a gene: 10. CDR1 is LGHNA and CDR2 is YNFKEQ in the germline V gene. The CDR3 covers 16 residues. DNA for the CDR3: TGTGCCAGCAGCCAAGATACGGGGCAGGGGGCGGCCGAGCAGTACTTC. Amino acid sequence: CASSQDTGQGAAEQYF.

This rearrangement joins TRBV6-5 to TRBJ2-5; possible D gene TRBD1, 6 bases. V lost 1 base to trimming and J lost 4 bases, with 10 bases between them. Germline-derived CDR1 and CDR2 are MNHEY and SVGAGI. The CDR3 extends over 14 amino acids. The CDR3 DNA sequence: TGTGCCAGCAGTTACTGGGCAGGGGCAGAGACCCAGTACTTC. Residues: CASSYWAGAETQYF.

This clonotype turned up a few times. The chain employs TRBV6-2 or TRBV6-3 and TRBJ1-2, with D possibly TRBD1 on 5 matching bases. The CDR3 extends over 15 amino acids. Germline loops: CDR1 MNHEY, CDR2 SVGEGT. V lost 6 bases and J 0 bases, leaving 14 bases between the germline ends. The CDR3: CASRLYRTSNYGYTF. CDR3 bases: TGTGCCAGCAGATTATACAGGACATCTAACTATGGCTACACCTTC.

This rearrangement joins TRBV4-3 to TRBJ1-1; 9 positions match TRBD1. J gave up 0 bases and V 3 bases, and 8 bases lay outside the gene matches. CDR3 size: 17 residues. Germline V gene sequence: CDR1 LGHNA, CDR2 YSLEER. This CDR3 reads CASSQDRGRLLNTEAFF. The DNA for the CDR3 is TGCGCCAGCAGCCAGGACAGGGGCCGACTTTTGAACACTGAAGCTTTCTTT.

This clonotype was seen only a few times. The V call is TRBV9, the J call TRBJ2-3; 9 bases fit TRBD1. Germline V gene sequence: CDR1 SGDLS, CDR2 YYNGEE. V was clipped by 0 bases and J by 1 base; unmatched bases: 27. The CDR3 spans 24 residues. In nucleotides, the CDR3 is TGTGCCAGCAGCGTAGTCCCGGTGGGGCCCTCCCGTCCCGGGACAGGGATAGGCACAGATACGCAGTATTTT. This codes for CASSVVPVGPSRPGTGIGTDTQYF.

This rearrangement joins TRBV20-1 to TRBJ2-3; 10 bases match TRBD2. CDR3 size: 12 residues. The germline CDR1 and CDR2 sequences are DFQATT and SNEGSKA (reference sequence). Trimming at V came to 8 bases and at J to 6 bases, leaving 5 bases not matched to a gene. Here the CDR3 DNA reads TGCAGTAGCGGGAGGGCCGGGGATACGCAGTATTTT. It is translated as CSSGRAGDTQYF.

This clonotype came up many times. This chain links TRBV9 with TRBJ1-4; D is possibly TRBD1 (6 bases). Trimming cost V 4 bases and J 5 bases, with 15 bases left between them. The CDR3 consists of 15 residues. The V gene's germline CDR1 is SGDLS and CDR2 YYNGEE. CDR3 coding DNA: TGTGCCAGCAGCTGGGGGGCTGGGAAAAATGAAAAACTGTTTTTT. Encoded protein: CASSWGAGKNEKLFF. The entire variable domain, with the rest obtained from reference TRBV9 and TRBJ1-4, is as follows: DSGVTQTPKHLITATGQRVTLRCSPRSGDLSVYWYQQSLDQGLQFLIQYYNGEERAKGNILERFSAQQFPDLHSELNLSSLELGDSALYFCASSWGAGKNEKLFFGSGTQLSVL.

DNA for the CDR3: TGTGCCAGCAGTTACTCACTGTACAATGAGCAGTTCTTC. Translating gives CASSYSLYNEQFF. This sequence joins TRBV6-5 and TRBJ2-1; D gene uncertain. The V end was cut by 0 bases, the J end by 4 bases, with 4 bases between. Per the germline V gene, CDR1 is MNHEY and CDR2 is SVGAGI. The CDR3 extends over 13 amino acids.

This clonotype was recorded once. A junction end diverges from the germline sequence, so it may reflect a read error. The chain's CDR3 is CAGRTELYEQYF. The CDR3 nucleotides read TGTGCCGGCAGGACAGAACTCTACGAGCAGTACTTC. The chain has TRBV2 and TRBJ2-7; possibly TRBD1 for D (6 bases). The CDR3 extends over 12 amino acids. CDR1 SNHLY and CDR2 FYNNEI come from the germline V gene. Using reference TRBV2 and TRBJ2-7 for the parts outside the CDR3, the full variable domain is EPEVTQTPSHQVTQMGQEVILRCVPISNHLYFYWYRQILGQKVEFLVSFYNNEISEKSEIFDDQFSVERPDGSNFTLKIRSTKLEDSAMYFCAGRTELYEQYFGPGTRLTVT.

The gene calls are TRBV20-1 and TRBJ1-5; TRBD1 might be the D (6 bases). The CDR3 has 14 residues. V lost 0 bases and J 0 bases, leaving 6 bases between the germline ends. Germline V CDR1 and CDR2: DFQATT, SNEGSKA (reference sequence). The CDR3 DNA follows: TGCAGTGCTAGAGAAGGGGGTAGCAATCAGCCCCAGCATTTT. Translation gives CSAREGGSNQPQHF.

This clonotype came up a few times. The V call is TRBV20-1, the J call TRBJ2-5; possible D gene TRBD2, 5 bases. CDR3 length: 14 amino acids. In germline, CDR1 is DFQATT, CDR2 SNEGSKA (reference sequence). Trimming left V 6 bases short and J 1 base short, with 15 bases between. The CDR3 DNA follows: TGCAGTGCCACTAGAATGCAGTTCCAAGAGACCCAGTACTTC. Its protein product is CSATRMQFQETQYF.

The J gene is TRBJ2-5, the V gene TRBV6-1; D call uncertain. CDR1 and CDR2 (germline): MNHNS, SASEGT. The CDR3 totals 14 residues. V lost 0 bases, J lost 1 base, and 6 bases lay in between. CDR3: CASSEARSQETQYF. The CDR3 region has the DNA TGTGCCAGCAGTGAAGCGAGAAGCCAAGAGACCCAGTACTTC.

This clonotype was counted many times. The chain has TRBV7-2 and TRBJ1-5, with a weak D call TRBD1 (6 bases). The CDR3 loop spans 15 amino acids. V lost 1 base and J lost 6, with 13 bases in between. Germline values: CDR1 SGHTA, CDR2 FQGNSA. The CDR3 DNA follows: TGTGCCAGCAGCTTAGATTCCGGGGGCGGTCAGCCCCAGCATTTT. Amino acid sequence: CASSLDSGGGQPQHF.

With regard to this clonotype: The junction shows a germline mismatch at one end, possibly a read error. The chain employs TRBV28 and TRBJ2-5, with a weak D call TRBD2 (6 bases). Germline V gives CDR1 MDHEN, CDR2 SYDVKM. The CDR3 sequence is 16 residues long. The CDR3 spells CDSSLQRDWEDETQYF. The CDR3 DNA follows: TGTGACAGCAGTTTACAACGGGACTGGGAGGATGAGACCCAGTACTTC.